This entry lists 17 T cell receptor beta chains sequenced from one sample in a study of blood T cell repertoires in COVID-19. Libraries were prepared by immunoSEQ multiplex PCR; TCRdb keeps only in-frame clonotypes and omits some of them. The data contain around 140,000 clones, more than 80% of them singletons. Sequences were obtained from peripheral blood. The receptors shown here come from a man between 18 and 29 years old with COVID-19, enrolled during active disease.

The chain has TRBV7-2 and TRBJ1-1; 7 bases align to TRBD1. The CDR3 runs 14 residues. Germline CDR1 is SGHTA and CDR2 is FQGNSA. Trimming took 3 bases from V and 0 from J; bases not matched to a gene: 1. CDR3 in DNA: TGTGCCAGCAGCTTTGGACAGGTGAACACTGAAGCTTTCTTT. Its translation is CASSFGQVNTEAFF.

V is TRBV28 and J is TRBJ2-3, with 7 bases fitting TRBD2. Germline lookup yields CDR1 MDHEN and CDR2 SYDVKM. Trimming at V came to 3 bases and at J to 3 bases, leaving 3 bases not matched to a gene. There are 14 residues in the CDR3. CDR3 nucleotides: TGTGCCAGCAGTTTTGGGACTAAAACAGATACGCAGTATTTT. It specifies CASSFGTKTDTQYF.

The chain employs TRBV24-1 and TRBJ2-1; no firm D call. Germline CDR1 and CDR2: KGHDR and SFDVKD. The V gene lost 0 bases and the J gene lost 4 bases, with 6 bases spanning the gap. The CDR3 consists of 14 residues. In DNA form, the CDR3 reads TGTGCCACCAGTGATTTGGGAGTGTACAATGAGCAGTTCTTC. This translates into CATSDLGVYNEQFF.

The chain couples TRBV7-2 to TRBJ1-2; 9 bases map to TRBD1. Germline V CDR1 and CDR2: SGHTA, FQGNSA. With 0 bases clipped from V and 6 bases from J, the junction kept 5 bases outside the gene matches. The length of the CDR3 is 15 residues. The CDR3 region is CASSLATTGGHGYTF. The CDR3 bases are TGTGCCAGCAGCTTAGCGACCACAGGGGGCCATGGCTACACCTTC.

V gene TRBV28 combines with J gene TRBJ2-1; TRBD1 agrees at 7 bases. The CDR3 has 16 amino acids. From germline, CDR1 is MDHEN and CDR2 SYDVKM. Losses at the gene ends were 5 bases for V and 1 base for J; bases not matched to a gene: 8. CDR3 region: CASSPTGEESYNEQFF. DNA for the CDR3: TGTGCCAGCAGTCCCACAGGGGAAGAATCCTACAATGAGCAGTTCTTC.

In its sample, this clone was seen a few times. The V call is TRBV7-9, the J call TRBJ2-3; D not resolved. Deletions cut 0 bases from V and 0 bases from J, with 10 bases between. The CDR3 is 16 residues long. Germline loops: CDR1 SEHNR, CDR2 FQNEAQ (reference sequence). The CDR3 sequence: CASSLAHLTSTDTQYF. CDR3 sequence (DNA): TGTGCCAGCAGCTTAGCGCACCTCACTAGCACAGATACGCAGTATTTT.

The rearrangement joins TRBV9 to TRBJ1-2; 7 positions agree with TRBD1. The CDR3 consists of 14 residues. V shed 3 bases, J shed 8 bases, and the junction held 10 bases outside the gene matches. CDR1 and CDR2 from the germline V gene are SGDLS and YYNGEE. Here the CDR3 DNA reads TGTGCCAGCAGCGCCCTGACAGGGCTGGGCGGCTACACCTTC. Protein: CASSALTGLGGYTF.

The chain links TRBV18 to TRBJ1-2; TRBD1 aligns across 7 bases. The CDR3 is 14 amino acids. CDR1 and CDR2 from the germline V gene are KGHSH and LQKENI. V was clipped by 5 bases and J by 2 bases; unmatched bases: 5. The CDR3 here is CASSTSGQNYGYTF. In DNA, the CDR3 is TGTGCCAGCTCAACTTCGGGACAGAACTATGGCTACACCTTC. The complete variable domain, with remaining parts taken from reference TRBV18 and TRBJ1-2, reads NAGVMQNPRHLVRRRGQEARLRCSPMKGHSHVYWYRQLPEEGLKFMVYLQKENIIDESGMPKERFSAEFPKEGPSILRIQQVVRGDSAAYFCASSTSGQNYGYTFGSGTRLTVV.

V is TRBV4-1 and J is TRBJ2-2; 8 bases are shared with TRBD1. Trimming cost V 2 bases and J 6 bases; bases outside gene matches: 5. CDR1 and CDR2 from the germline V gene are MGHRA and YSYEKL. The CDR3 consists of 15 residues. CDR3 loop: CASSQLQQGAGELFF. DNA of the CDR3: TGCGCCAGCAGCCAACTACAACAGGGGGCCGGGGAGCTGTTTTTT.

The CDR3 DNA sequence: TGCAGCGTTGACGTTCGCGGGAGGGCCGAAAACATTCAGTACTTC. As protein: CSVDVRGRAENIQYF. The chain uses TRBV29-1 and TRBJ2-4, with 9 nucleotides matching TRBD2. J was trimmed by 5 bases and V by 3 bases; bases with no gene match: 8. This CDR3 is 15 amino acids long. The germline V gene has CDR1 SQVTM and CDR2 ANQGSEA.

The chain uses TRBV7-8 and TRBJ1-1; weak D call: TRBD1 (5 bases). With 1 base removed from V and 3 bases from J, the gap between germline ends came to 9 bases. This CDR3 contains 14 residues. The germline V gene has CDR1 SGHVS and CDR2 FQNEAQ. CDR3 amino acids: CASSLEGADTEAFF. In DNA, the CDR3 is TGTGCCAGCAGCTTAGAAGGGGCCGACACTGAAGCTTTCTTT. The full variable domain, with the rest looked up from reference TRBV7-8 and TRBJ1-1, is GAGVSQSPRYKVAKRGQDVALRCDPISGHVSLFWYQQALGQGPEFLTYFQNEAQLDKSGLPSDRFFAERPEGSVSTLKIQRTQQEDSAVYLCASSLEGADTEAFFGQGTRLTVV.

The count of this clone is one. The CDR3 loop reads CASIGGTGYEQYF. The CDR3 DNA is TGTGCCAGCATCGGAGGGACCGGATACGAGCAGTACTTC. The chain couples TRBV2 to TRBJ2-7, with D perhaps TRBD2 (6 bases). This CDR3 has 13 residues. With 7 bases removed from V and 4 bases from J, the gap between germline ends came to 14 bases. Germline V gene data show CDR1 as SNHLY and CDR2 as FYNNEI.

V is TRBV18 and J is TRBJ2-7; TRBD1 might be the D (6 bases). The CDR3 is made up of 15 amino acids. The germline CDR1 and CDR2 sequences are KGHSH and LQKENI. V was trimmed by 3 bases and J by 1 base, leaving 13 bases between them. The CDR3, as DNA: TGTGCCAGCTCACCCAGACAGGCTGGTTCCTACGAGCAGTACTTC. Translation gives CASSPRQAGSYEQYF.

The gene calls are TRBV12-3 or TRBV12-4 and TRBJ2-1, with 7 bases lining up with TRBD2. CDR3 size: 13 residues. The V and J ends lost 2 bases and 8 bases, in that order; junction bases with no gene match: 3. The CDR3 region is CASSLWGGDEQFF. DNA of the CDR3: TGTGCCAGCAGTTTATGGGGGGGAGATGAGCAGTTCTTC.

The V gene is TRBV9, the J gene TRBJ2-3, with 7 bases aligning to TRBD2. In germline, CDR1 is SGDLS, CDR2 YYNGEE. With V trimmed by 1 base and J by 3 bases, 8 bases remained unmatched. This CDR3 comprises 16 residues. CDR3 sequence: CASSVWGGVETDTQYF. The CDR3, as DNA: TGTGCCAGCAGCGTATGGGGGGGAGTTGAGACAGATACGCAGTATTTT. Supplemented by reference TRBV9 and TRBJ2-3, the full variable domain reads DSGVTQTPKHLITATGQRVTLRCSPRSGDLSVYWYQQSLDQGLQFLIQYYNGEERAKGNILERFSAQQFPDLHSELNLSSLELGDSALYFCASSVWGGVETDTQYFGPGTRLTVL.

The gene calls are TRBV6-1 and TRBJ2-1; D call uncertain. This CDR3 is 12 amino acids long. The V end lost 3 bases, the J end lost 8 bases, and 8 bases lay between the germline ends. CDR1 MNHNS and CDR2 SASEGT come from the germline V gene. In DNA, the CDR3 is TGTGCCAGCAGTGACGTGGCGGATGAGCAGTTCTTC. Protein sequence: CASSDVADEQFF.

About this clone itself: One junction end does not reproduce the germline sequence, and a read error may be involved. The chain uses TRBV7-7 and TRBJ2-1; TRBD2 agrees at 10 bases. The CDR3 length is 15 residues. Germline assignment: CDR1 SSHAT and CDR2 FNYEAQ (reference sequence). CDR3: CASSLEASGSNEQFF. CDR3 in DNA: TGTGCTAGCAGCTTAGAGGCTAGCGGGAGTAATGAGCAGTTCTTC.